This TCR beta chain was documented in a study of beta chain features in type 1 diabetes (dated by TCRdb to the late 2010s). About the study as a whole: Mean age, gender distribution, total cell number and subset yield were not different between patients and healthy donors. A total of 85 million to 140 million sorted cells were examined across all samples, and a strong correlation was observed between cell number per subset and RNA yield. The study compared the TCRB repertoires of sorted circulating CD4+ T cell subsets in recently diagnosed type 1 diabetes patients with those in matched healthy donors. Naive and central memory subsets were obtained from all 30 or so donors, but regulatory and stem cell-like memory subsets were isolated from only 8 patients and roughly eight healthy donors. What the authors observed across the whole study: In all four CD4+ subsets, TCRB CDR3 length was moderately but significantly shorter in type 1 diabetes patients. HLA sub-analyses involved small numbers of individuals, so any influence of HLA type on TCRB rearrangement remained unresolved. At VDJ recombination sites, patients with type 1 diabetes made fewer insertions and deleted more nucleotides, a pattern implying thymic rearrangement abnormalities. Naive, central memory and regulatory TCRB repertoires appeared to be more similar among patients than among healthy donors. Shorter templates might be favored by PCR, yet because patient and control samples were amplified and corrected together, any such skew would affect both groups equally. Sequencing cDNA rather than genomic DNA could over-represent highly expressing activated cells, although activation and CD3 levels did not differ between groups.

The entire amount of isolated RNA was reverse transcribed using the High Capacity cDNA Reverse Transcription Kit, so the sequenced TCRB transcripts were expressed ones. Deep immunoSEQ sequencing was performed on naive, central memory and regulatory T cell samples, with an average of around 3.4 million total reads per sample. After sorted cells were lysed in RLT buffer, RNA was extracted with DNase-treated RNeasy Micro or Mini kits, with the choice depending on cell number. To prevent cross-contamination, each cell subset was processed individually, whereas patient and healthy donor samples were processed jointly. TCRB sequences were amplified from cDNA with the immunoSEQ multiplex PCR, producing 87-bp fragments spanning the CDR3 region. Amplicons were sequenced on the Illumina HiSeq platform. Per the original workflow: Synthetic template baselines were used to correct PCR bias computationally, reads within Hamming distance 2 were collapsed, and singletons that could not be merged were discarded. Reads were aligned against IMGT so that V, D and J genes, CDR3 length and insertions or deletions at six rearrangement sites could be assigned. Within each subset, clonotype counts were normalized to sorted cell number, and only after that were true diversity and Gini coefficients computed with the tcR R package. Repertoire sharing was quantified using the overlap coefficient calculated on TCRB nucleotide sequences. Out-of-frame TCRB sequences from naive cells were analyzed as a proxy for the pre-selection repertoire. Sourced from immuneACCESS, this table was stored by TCRdb with only in-frame sequences that have V and J called. A share of the clones is absent; for the studies checked, an unresolved V gene accounts for under half, and the remainder has no known explanation. The V and J calls and clone size are taken from that table; D and trimming were inferred from the DNA. The sample table holds hundreds of thousands of clones, of which about a sixth were seen once. The ten largest clones capture about 0.025% of the sample.

Trimming takes 2 bases from V and 7 bases from J, and the germline ends sit 17 bases apart. Taken from cysteine to phenylalanine, the CDR3 has 15 residues. Only CDR3 DNA remains: 45 bases, in frame from the first base. Taken from the germline V gene, the CDR1 and CDR2 loops are MDHEN and SYDVKM. With regard to this clone: There is no known antigen for this receptor. No much larger clone exists at a distance of one base, and base qualities are not known.

A single peripheral blood draw of approximately 120 mL on average was collected from each donor into heparinised tubes. A BD FACSAria II was used to sort naive, central memory, regulatory and stem cell-like memory CD4+ T cells with a panel that included CD45RO, CCR7, CD25, CD127, CD95 and CD27. A purity above 95% was achieved for all sorted populations. PBMCs were isolated immediately by Lymphoprep density gradient centrifugation and stained directly without culture. So that batch effects would be minimized, each experiment stained and sorted samples in pairs, pairing one healthy donor with one patient.

The V gene is TRBV28 and the J gene is TRBJ1-2; the D gene is possibly TRBD1, with 5 bases matching. The sample consisted of naive CD4+ T cells from blood. What this sample's cell subset or site label stands for: true naive CD4+ T cells. The source of this sequence is a woman between 18 and 29 years old in good health. CDR3 protein: CASSLPLGVRGGYTF. The nucleotide sequence is TGTGCCAGCAGTTTACCCCTGGGCGTTAGGGGTGGCTACACCTTC.